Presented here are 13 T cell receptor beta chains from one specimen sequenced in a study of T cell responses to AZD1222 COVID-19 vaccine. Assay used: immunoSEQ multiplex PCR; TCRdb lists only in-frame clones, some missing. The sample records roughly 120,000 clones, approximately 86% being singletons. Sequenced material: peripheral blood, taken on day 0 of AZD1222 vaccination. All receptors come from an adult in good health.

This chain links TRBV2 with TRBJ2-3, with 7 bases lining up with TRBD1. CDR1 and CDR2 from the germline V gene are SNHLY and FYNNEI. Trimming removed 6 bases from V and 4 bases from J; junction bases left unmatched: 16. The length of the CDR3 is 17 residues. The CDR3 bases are TGTGCCAGCAGCCCCATCTCTAGTACAGGGGTTTCAGATACGCAGTATTTT. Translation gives CASSPISSTGVSDTQYF. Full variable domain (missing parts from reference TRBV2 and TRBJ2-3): EPEVTQTPSHQVTQMGQEVILRCVPISNHLYFYWYRQILGQKVEFLVSFYNNEISEKSEIFDDQFSVERPDGSNFTLKIRSTKLEDSAMYFCASSPISSTGVSDTQYFGPGTRLTVL.

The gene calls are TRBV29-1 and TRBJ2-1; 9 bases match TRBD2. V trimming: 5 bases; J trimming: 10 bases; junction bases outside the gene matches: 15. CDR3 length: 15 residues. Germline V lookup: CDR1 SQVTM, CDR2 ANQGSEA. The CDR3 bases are TGCAGCGTTCTGAGGCCCTTAGCGGGAGCTCAAGAGCAGTTCTTC. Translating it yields CSVLRPLAGAQEQFF.

Here the CDR3 reads CASSPYSLNTEAFF. The CDR3 nucleotides read TGTGCCAGCAGTCCGTACAGCTTGAACACTGAAGCTTTCTTT. This chain uses TRBV28 with TRBJ1-1, with D uncertain. CDR3 length equals 14 residues. Trimming took off 5 bases at V and 0 bases at J, with 10 bases between the two ends. CDR1 and CDR2 from the germline V gene are MDHEN and SYDVKM.

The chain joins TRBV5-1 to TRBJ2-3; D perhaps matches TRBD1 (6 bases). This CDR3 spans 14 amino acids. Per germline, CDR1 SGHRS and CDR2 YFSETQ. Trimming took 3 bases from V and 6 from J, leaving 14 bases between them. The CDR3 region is CASSWGQGADTQYF. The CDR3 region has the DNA TGCGCCAGCAGCTGGGGACAAGGGGCGGATACGCAGTATTTT. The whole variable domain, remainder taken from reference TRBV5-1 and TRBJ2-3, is KAGVTQTPRYLIKTRGQQVTLSCSPISGHRSVSWYQQTPGQGLQFLFEYFSETQRNKGNFPGRFSGRQFSNSRSEMNVSTLELGDSALYLCASSWGQGADTQYFGPGTRLTVL.

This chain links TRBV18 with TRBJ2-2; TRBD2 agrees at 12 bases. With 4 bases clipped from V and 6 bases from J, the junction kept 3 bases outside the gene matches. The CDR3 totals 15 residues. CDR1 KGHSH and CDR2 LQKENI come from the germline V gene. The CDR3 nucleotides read TGTGCCAGCTCACAGCGGACTAGCGGGGCCGGGGAGCTGTTTTTT. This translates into CASSQRTSGAGELFF. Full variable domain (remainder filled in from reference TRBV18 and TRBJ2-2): NAGVMQNPRHLVRRRGQEARLRCSPMKGHSHVYWYRQLPEEGLKFMVYLQKENIIDESGMPKERFSAEFPKEGPSILRIQQVVRGDSAAYFCASSQRTSGAGELFFGEGSRLTVL.

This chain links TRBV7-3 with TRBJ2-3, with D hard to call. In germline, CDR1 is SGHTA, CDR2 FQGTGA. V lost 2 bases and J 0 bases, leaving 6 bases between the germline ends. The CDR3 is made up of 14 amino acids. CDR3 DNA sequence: TGTGCCAGCAGCTTACGAACTAGCACAGATACGCAGTATTTT. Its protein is CASSLRTSTDTQYF.

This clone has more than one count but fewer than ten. CDR3 loop: CASSLALVETQYF. The CDR3 DNA sequence: TGTGCCAGCAGTTTAGCGCTGGTGGAGACCCAGTACTTC. This chain connects TRBV12-3 or TRBV12-4 to TRBJ2-5; D gene uncertain. This CDR3 has 13 residues. V was trimmed by 0 bases and J by 5 bases, leaving 7 bases between them.

The CDR3 region is CASNLDRGDGYTF. CDR3 bases: TGTGCCAGCAATTTGGACAGGGGGGATGGCTACACCTTC. This chain links TRBV12-3 or TRBV12-4 with TRBJ1-2, with TRBD1 identical over 10 bases. The V and J ends lost 7 bases and 6 bases, in that order; junction bases with no gene match: 5. The CDR3 spans 13 residues.

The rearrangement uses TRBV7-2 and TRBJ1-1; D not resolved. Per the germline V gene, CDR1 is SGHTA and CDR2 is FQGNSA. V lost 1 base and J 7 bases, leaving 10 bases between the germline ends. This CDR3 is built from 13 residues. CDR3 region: CASSLVPRGEAFF. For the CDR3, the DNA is TGTGCCAGCAGCTTAGTTCCCCGGGGTGAAGCTTTCTTT.

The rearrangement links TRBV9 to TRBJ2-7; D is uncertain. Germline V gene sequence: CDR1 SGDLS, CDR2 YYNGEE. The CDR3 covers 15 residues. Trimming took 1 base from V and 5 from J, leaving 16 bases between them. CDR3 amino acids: CASSVTSRATHEQYF. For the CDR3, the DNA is TGTGCCAGCAGCGTAACAAGCCGGGCCACCCACGAGCAGTACTTC.

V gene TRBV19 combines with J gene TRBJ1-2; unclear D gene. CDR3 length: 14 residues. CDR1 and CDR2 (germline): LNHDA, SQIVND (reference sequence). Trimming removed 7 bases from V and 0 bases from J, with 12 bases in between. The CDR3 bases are TGTGCCAGTACGCGGGAGAGAGCTAACTATGGCTACACCTTC. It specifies CASTRERANYGYTF.

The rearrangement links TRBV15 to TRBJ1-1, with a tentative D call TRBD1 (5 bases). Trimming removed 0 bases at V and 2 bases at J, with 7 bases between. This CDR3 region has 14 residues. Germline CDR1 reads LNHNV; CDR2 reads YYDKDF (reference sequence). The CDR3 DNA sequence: TGTGCCACCAGCAGAGATCAGGGTAACACTGAAGCTTTCTTT. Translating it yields CATSRDQGNTEAFF.

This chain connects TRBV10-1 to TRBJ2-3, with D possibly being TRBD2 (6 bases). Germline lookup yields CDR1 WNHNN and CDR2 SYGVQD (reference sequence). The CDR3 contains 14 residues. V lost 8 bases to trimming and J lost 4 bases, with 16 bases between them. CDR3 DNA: TGCGCCAGCGGGATTAGCGAGCGGGCAGATACGCAGTATTTT. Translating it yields CASGISERADTQYF.